The 26 T cell receptor beta chains below come from one sample, sequenced in a study of molecular identifiers for immune sequencing clone quantification. TCRdb re-called the PCR reads through MiXCR, storing one row per CDR3 protein. The top ten hold about 0.78% of the sample, which has hundreds of thousands of distinct CDR3 sequences, around 25% seen once. Input material: naive CD8+ T cells from blood, with Jurkat cell RNA spiked in. The subset here: FACS-sorted CD8+CD4-CCR7+CD45RA+ naive T cells. The source of these receptors is a human donor in good health. Some libraries in this study had Jurkat cell RNA spiked in.

This clonotype was seen at least ten times. This sequence joins TRBV5-4 and TRBJ2-5; tentatively, D is TRBD2 (6 bases). V was shortened by 3 bases and J by 1 base, with 7 bases between the two germline ends. The V gene's germline CDR1 is SGHNT and CDR2 YYREEE (reference sequence). The CDR3 totals 13 residues. CDR3 bases: TGTGCCAGCAGCTGGCGGGGCCAAGAGACCCAGTACTTC. This codes for CASSWRGQETQYF. Full variable domain (missing parts from reference TRBV5-4 and TRBJ2-5): ETGVTQSPTHLIKTRGQQVTLRCSSQSGHNTVSWYQQALGQGPQFIFQYYREEENGRGNFPPRFSGLQFPNYSSELNVNALELDDSALYLCASSWRGQETQYFGPGTRLLVL.

This clonotype was observed a handful of times. V gene TRBV4-3 combines with J gene TRBJ2-7, with D hard to call. The CDR3 is 15 residues long. CDR1 is LGHNA and CDR2 is YSLEER in the germline V gene. V was cut by 0 bases and J by 2 bases, with 11 bases left in between. The CDR3 coding sequence is TGCGCCAGCAGCCAAGATGCCGCCACCGCCTACGAGCAGTACTTC. This codes for CASSQDAATAYEQYF.

The V and J genes are TRBV20-1 and TRBJ2-3, with TRBD2 identical over 8 bases. The V and J ends lost 0 bases and 7 bases, in that order; junction bases with no gene match: 12. This CDR3 is built from 16 residues. Germline-derived CDR1 and CDR2 are DFQATT and SNEGSKA (reference sequence). The CDR3 DNA sequence: TGCAGTGCTAGAGACGGGGCCCGGGGGGGCACTTATACGCAGTATTTT. Its translation: CSARDGARGGTYTQYF.

This clonotype was counted between two and nine times. The rearrangement uses TRBV6-2 or TRBV6-3 and TRBJ2-1; D ambiguous. CDR1 and CDR2 (germline): MNHEY, SVGEGT. CDR3 size: 11 residues. V was trimmed by 5 bases and J by 8 bases, leaving 7 bases between them. CDR3: CASSHDYEQFF. The CDR3 nucleotides are TGTGCCAGCAGTCACGACTATGAGCAGTTCTTC.

To note about this clonotype: It may be a read error: a sequence one base away is much more abundant. The rearrangement uses TRBV5-1 and TRBJ2-7, with a weak D call TRBD1 (6 bases). The CDR3 contains 15 residues. Germline-derived CDR1 and CDR2 are SGHRS and YFSETQ. V shed 0 bases and J shed 2 bases, with 12 bases lying between them. CDR3 sequence reads: CASSLANRVTYEQYF. CDR3 coding DNA: TGCGCCAGCAGCTTGGCCAACAGGGTGACCTACGAGCAGTACTTC. The whole variable domain, filled in from reference TRBV5-1 and TRBJ2-7, reads KAGVTQTPRYLIKTRGQQVTLSCSPISGHRSVSWYQQTPGQGLQFLFEYFSETQRNKGNFPGRFSGRQFSNSRSEMNVSTLELGDSALYLCASSLANRVTYEQYFGPGTRLTVT.

This clonotype was picked up a small number of times. V gene TRBV3-1 combines with J gene TRBJ1-4; D remains ambiguous. Trimming took 0 bases from V and 8 from J, leaving 16 bases between them. Germline V CDR1 and CDR2: LGHDT, YNNKEL (reference sequence). This CDR3 is 16 amino acids long. The CDR3, as DNA: TGTGCCAGCAGCCAAGATCTAGTAGCTCCCAGGGAAAAACTGTTTTTT. It codes for CASSQDLVAPREKLFF.

This clonotype was counted many times. The junction shows a germline mismatch at one end, possibly a read error. The chain joins TRBV13 to TRBJ2-7, with TRBD2 as a possible D gene (5 bases). Germline V lookup: CDR1 PRHDT, CDR2 FYEKMQ (reference sequence). This CDR3 has 13 amino acids. The CDR3 loop reads CASRLDGRGEQYF. The CDR3 nucleotides are TGTGCCAGCAGATTAGATGGTCGGGGCGAGCAGTACTTC.

This clonotype has just a few counts. The chain links TRBV20-1 to TRBJ1-2, with a tentative D call TRBD1 (6 bases). Germline CDR1 and CDR2: DFQATT and SNEGSKA (reference sequence). V dropped 1 base and J dropped 4 bases, with 10 bases sitting between them. CDR3 length: 13 residues. CDR3 sequence reads: CSARATGRYGYTF. The CDR3 coding sequence is TGCAGTGCTAGAGCTACAGGGCGCTATGGCTACACCTTC.

The chain's CDR3 is CASRLHRGWDQPQHF. The CDR3 DNA is TGTGCCAGTAGACTACACAGGGGTTGGGATCAGCCCCAGCATTTT. The rearrangement links TRBV19 to TRBJ1-5, with TRBD1 identical over 7 bases. This CDR3 spans 15 amino acids. CDR1 and CDR2 from the germline V gene are LNHDA and SQIVND (reference sequence). Trimming cost V 6 bases and J 5 bases; bases outside gene matches: 10. Full variable domain (outside the CDR3, taken from reference TRBV19 and TRBJ1-5): DGGITQSPKYLFRKEGQNVTLSCEQNLNHDAMYWYRQDPGQGLRLIYYSQIVNDFQKGDIAEGYSVSREKKESFPLTVTSAQKNPTAFYLCASRLHRGWDQPQHFGDGTRLSIL.

This clonotype has at least ten counts. The chain joins TRBV2 to TRBJ2-7; 7 bases line up with TRBD2. Trimming at V came to 4 bases and at J to 1 base, leaving 4 bases not matched to a gene. Germline CDR1 and CDR2: SNHLY and FYNNEI. CDR3 length: 14 amino acids. The chain's CDR3 is CASSAARESYEQYF. CDR3 bases: TGTGCCAGCAGTGCCGCGCGGGAGTCCTACGAGCAGTACTTC. Variable domain in full (rest from reference TRBV2 and TRBJ2-7): EPEVTQTPSHQVTQMGQEVILRCVPISNHLYFYWYRQILGQKVEFLVSFYNNEISEKSEIFDDQFSVERPDGSNFTLKIRSTKLEDSAMYFCASSAARESYEQYFGPGTRLTVT.

This clonotype was counted many times. The V call is TRBV5-1, the J call TRBJ2-3; D remains ambiguous. CDR3 length equals 14 residues. The V gene's germline CDR1 is SGHRS and CDR2 YFSETQ. Trimming pared 4 bases from V and 1 base from J, leaving 10 bases between. This chain's CDR3 is CASSPTLGTDTQYF. In nucleotides, the CDR3 is TGCGCCAGCAGCCCAACCTTGGGCACAGATACGCAGTATTTT.

The V gene is TRBV21-1, the J gene TRBJ2-3; the table's D call of TRBD2 was not tested on the DNA. TRBV21-1 is an annotated pseudogene. CDR3 length equals 16 residues. CDR3 protein: CASSKAFRRFADTQYF. In nucleotides, the CDR3 is TGTGCCAGCAGCAAAGCGTTTAGGAGGTTCGCAGATACGCAGTATTTT.

This clonotype has a count of ten or more. The rearrangement joins TRBV15 to TRBJ2-5; the match to TRBD2 covers 11 bases. Germline V gene lookup returns CDR1 LNHNV and CDR2 YYDKDF (reference sequence). The J segment lost 3 bases and the V segment lost 1 base, leaving 7 bases of the junction unmatched. This CDR3 is 17 amino acids long. CDR3 coding DNA: TGTGCCACCAGCAGAGTAGTGACTAGCGGGGTTAAAGAGACCCAGTACTTC. Encoded protein: CATSRVVTSGVKETQYF.

In its sample, this clonotype was seen many times. The CDR3 reads CASSQEHRNTEAFF. In nucleotides, the CDR3 is TGCGCCAGCAGCCAAGAACACAGGAACACTGAAGCTTTCTTT. The genes are TRBV4-1 and TRBJ1-1; D gene uncertain. The germline V gene has CDR1 MGHRA and CDR2 YSYEKL. This CDR3 comprises 14 residues. Trimming shortened V by 0 bases and J by 1 base, and 6 bases separated the two germline ends.

This clonotype has at least ten counts. This chain links TRBV27 with TRBJ1-4; D unclear. The CDR3 runs to 14 residues. Germline CDR1 and CDR2: MNHEY and SMNVEV (reference sequence). V was pared by 5 bases and J by 0 bases, with 7 bases between. CDR3 nucleotides: TGTGCCAGCAGTAAACAAACAACTAATGAAAAACTGTTTTTT. It specifies CASSKQTTNEKLFF.

The CDR3 loop is CASRKRGQLVAAFF. The CDR3, as DNA: TGTGCCAGCAGAAAACGTGGACAGTTGGTTGCGGCTTTCTTT. The rearrangement links TRBV12-3 or TRBV12-4 to TRBJ1-1, with a weak D call TRBD1 (6 bases). This CDR3 has 14 residues. V gave up 6 bases and J gave up 11 bases, with 22 bases separating them.

V gene TRBV11-1 combines with J gene TRBJ2-7, with D hard to call. The V gene lost 2 bases and the J gene lost 2 bases, with 10 bases spanning the gap. This CDR3 region has 14 residues. Germline assignment: CDR1 SGHAT and CDR2 FQDESV (reference sequence). This chain's CDR3 is CASSLYSDAYEQYF. The DNA for the CDR3 is TGTGCCAGCAGCTTATATTCAGATGCCTACGAGCAGTACTTC.

Concerning this clonotype: With a much larger clone just one base away, this may be a read error. This chain connects TRBV6-2 or TRBV6-3 to TRBJ2-2, with a tentative D call TRBD1 (6 bases). Per the germline V gene, CDR1 is MNHEY and CDR2 is SVGEGT. The CDR3 contains 15 residues. Trimming left V 6 bases short and J 5 bases short, with 16 bases between. The CDR3 sequence is CASRNSGTRTGELFF. In DNA, the CDR3 is TGTGCCAGCAGAAACTCCGGGACAAGGACCGGGGAGCTGTTTTTT.

This clonotype was picked up a small number of times. The chain is built from TRBV24-1 and TRBJ2-5; 7 positions agree with TRBD1. Germline V gene sequence: CDR1 KGHDR, CDR2 SFDVKD. CDR3 length: 15 amino acids. V lost 4 bases, J lost 0 bases, and 4 bases stayed unmatched. The CDR3 nucleotides read TGTGCCACCAGTGAGTGGGACAGTTACCAAGAGACCCAGTACTTC. Translated: CATSEWDSYQETQYF.

The rearrangement uses TRBV3-1 and TRBJ1-2; unclear D gene. The V gene's germline CDR1 is LGHDT and CDR2 YNNKEL (reference sequence). V was trimmed by 7 bases and J by 0 bases, leaving 12 bases between them. The CDR3 is 14 amino acids. In DNA, the CDR3 is TGTGCCAGCACCTACAGATACTCTAACTATGGCTACACCTTC. Its translation: CASTYRYSNYGYTF.

The chain recombines TRBV6-2 or TRBV6-3 with TRBJ2-3, with 14 bases matching TRBD2. The germline gives CDR1 MNHEY, CDR2 SVGEGT. CDR3 length: 18 amino acids. The V gene end was trimmed by 5 bases and the J gene end by 0 bases; junction bases not matched to a gene: 7. CDR3 coding DNA: TGTGCCAGCAGTGGGACTAGCGGGGGAAGAGGGAGCACAGATACGCAGTATTTT. Its protein is CASSGTSGGRGSTDTQYF.

In regard to this clonotype: The junction differs from germline at one of its ends, possibly a read error. V and J are TRBV2 and TRBJ2-7, with D uncertain. The CDR3 consists of 14 residues. Germline V gene data show CDR1 as SNHLY and CDR2 as FYNNEI. The CDR3 nucleotides read TGTGCCAGCAGCTCCCCAGGCCTCTCCTACGCGCAGTACTTC. It is translated as CASSSPGLSYAQYF.

There are many counts of this clonotype. The V gene is TRBV30, the J gene TRBJ1-3; D uncertain. Germline V lookup: CDR1 GTSNPN, CDR2 SVGIG (reference sequence). CDR3 length equals 12 residues. Between the trimmed V and J ends, which lost 4 bases and 1 base, there was a span of 5 bases. The CDR3 DNA reads as TGTGCCTGGATCGGGTCTGGAAACACCATATATTTT. It is translated as CAWIGSGNTIYF.

This clonotype was seen at least ten times. This chain uses TRBV5-6 with TRBJ1-1; maybe TRBD1 (6 bases). The CDR3 contains 15 residues. Deletions cut 3 bases from V and 5 bases from J, with 17 bases between. Germline V lookup: CDR1 SGHDT, CDR2 YYEEEE. CDR3 protein: CASSSQGGGPTEAFF. Here the CDR3 DNA reads TGTGCCAGCAGCTCGCAGGGTGGGGGCCCGACTGAAGCTTTCTTT.

Comments on this clonotype: This clone may be a read error of a much larger clone one base away. V gene TRBV4-3 combines with J gene TRBJ2-7; D is possibly TRBD2 (6 bases). The CDR3 has 17 amino acids. In germline, CDR1 is LGHNA, CDR2 YSLEER. The CDR3, as DNA: TGCGCCAGCAGCCAAGATCGCGGGGCGTACGGAGCGTACGAGCGGTACTTC. This codes for CASSQDRGAYGAYERYF.

The table lists this clonotype with many counts. The chain combines TRBV7-8 with TRBJ2-4, with 7 positions matching TRBD2. CDR1 and CDR2 (germline): SGHVS, FQNEAQ. Trimming took 6 bases from V and 8 from J; bases not matched to a gene: 13. The CDR3 is made up of 15 amino acids. The CDR3 region is CASSLVSGPGDIQYF. DNA for the CDR3: TGTGCCAGCAGTCTGGTTAGCGGGCCTGGAGACATTCAGTACTTC.